This T cell receptor (beta chain) was recorded in a study of OX40 agonist ivuxolimab in advanced cancers. Study at large: There were three patients with partial responses, one having hepatocellular carcinoma and two cutaneous melanoma.

This clone was counted only a few times. Using immunoSEQ multiplex PCR, the repertoire was profiled, and TCRdb retains in-frame clones only, with some absent. The table shows about 86,000 clones, with roughly 89% occurring only once. The germline V and J ends were trimmed by 8 bases and 2 bases, with 8 bases remaining between them. This CDR3 comprises 12 residues. Germline loops: CDR1 MNHEY, CDR2 SMNVEV (reference sequence). The source is an adult with an advanced solid tumor such as melanoma, head and neck, liver or kidney cancer. The rearrangement joins TRBV27 to TRBJ2-3, with D unresolved. This sample comprised CD4+ or CD8+ T cells sorted from blood, obtained in a trial of the OX40 agonist ivuxolimab. The CDR3 DNA reads as TGTGCCAGCGGAATTCTCACAGATACGCAGTATTTT. Residues: CASGILTDTQYF.